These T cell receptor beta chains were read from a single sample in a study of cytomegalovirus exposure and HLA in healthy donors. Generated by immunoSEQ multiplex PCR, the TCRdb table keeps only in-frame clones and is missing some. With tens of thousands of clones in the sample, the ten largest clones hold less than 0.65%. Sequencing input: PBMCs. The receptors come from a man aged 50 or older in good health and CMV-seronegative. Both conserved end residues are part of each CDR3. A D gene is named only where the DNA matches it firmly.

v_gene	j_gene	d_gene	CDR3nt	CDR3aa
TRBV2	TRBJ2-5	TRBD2	TGTGCCAGCGGCGGGAGGTGGGGTCAAGAGACCCAGTACTTC	CASGGRWGQETQYF
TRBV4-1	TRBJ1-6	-	TGCGCCAGCAGCCAAGATAGCAGGGGCTCACCCCTCCACTTT	CASSQDSRGSPLHF
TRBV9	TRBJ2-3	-	TGTGCCAGCAGCGTAGGTGCGGGCTCCACAGATACGCAGTATTTT	CASSVGAGSTDTQYF
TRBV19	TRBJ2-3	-	TGTGCCAGTACCCAGAGCGGGTCTAGCACAGATACGCAGTATTTT	CASTQSGSSTDTQYF
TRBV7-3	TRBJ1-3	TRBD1	TGTGCCAGCAGCTCGACAGGGGCCTTCTCTGGAAACACCATATATTTT	CASSSTGAFSGNTIYF
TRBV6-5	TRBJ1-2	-	TGTGCCAGCAGTTACTCGTTGGGAGGGACCTATGGCTACACCTTC	CASSYSLGGTYGYTF
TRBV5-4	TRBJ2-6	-	TGTGCCAGCAGCTTCGGGTCTGGGGCCAACGTCCTGACTTTC	CASSFGSGANVLTF
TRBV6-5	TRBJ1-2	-	TGTGCCAGCAGTTACACCGGGACACGTGGCTACACCTTC	CASSYTGTRGYTF
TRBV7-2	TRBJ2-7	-	TGTGCCAGCAGCTTAGACAGGGACGAGCAGTACTTC	CASSLDRDEQYF
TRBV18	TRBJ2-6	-	TGTGCCAGCTCACCATTCTTAAAAGGGGCCGCCTCTGGGGCCAACGTCCTGACTTTC	CASSPFLKGAASGANVLTF
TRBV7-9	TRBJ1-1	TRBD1	TGTGCCAGCAGCGTAACAGGGGGCCTTGAAGCTTTCTTT	CASSVTGGLEAFF
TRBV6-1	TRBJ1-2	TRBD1	TGTGCCAGCAGAGGAGACAGGGGAAGTAACTATGGCTACACCTTC	CASRGDRGSNYGYTF
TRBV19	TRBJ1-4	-	TGTGCCAGTAGTATCTCCAGGGGCGGGGAAAAACTGTTTTTT	CASSISRGGEKLFF
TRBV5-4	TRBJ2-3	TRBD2	TGTGCCAGCAGCCGTCGGCGGGGCGGGGGGATAAACACTCCAGATACGCAGTATTTT	CASSRRRGGGINTPDTQYF
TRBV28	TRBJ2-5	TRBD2	TGTGCCAGCAGTCCCCACTCCGCCCCTAGCGGGGGGGAAGAGGGCCAAGAGACCCAGTACTTC	CASSPHSAPSGGEEGQETQYF
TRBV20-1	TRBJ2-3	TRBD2	TGCGGTAGCGGGAGCACAGATACGCAGTATTTT	CGSGSTDTQYF
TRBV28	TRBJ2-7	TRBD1	TGTGCCAGCGATGACAGGGGGCAGTCCTACGAGCAGTACTTC	CASDDRGQSYEQYF